The clone carrying this T cell receptor (beta chain) appeared a few times. Its antigen remains unknown. This CDR3 has 15 residues. Between the trimmed V and J ends, which lost 6 bases and 6 bases, there was a span of 20 bases. In germline, CDR1 is KGHSH, CDR2 LQKENI. TCRdb analysed the multiplex PCR reads with MiXCR anew, one entry per CDR3 protein. Altogether some 100,000 distinct CDR3 sequences are present, around 20% being singletons, with the ten largest covering 1% to 1.5%. The data belong to a study of breast tumors, draining lymph nodes, adjacent tissues. Study-level findings and limits: Data fit most tumor T cells coming from lymph node, expanding in tumor. Compared with lymph nodes, tumors were less diverse; compared with nontumor tissue, more. Luminal-like breast cancer showed significantly higher tumor–nontumor repertoire similarity than basal-like. Tumor T cell lymph node origin was a supported hypothesis, not proven.

Samples came from axillary lymph nodes draining the breast cancer. V usage is TRBV18 and J usage is TRBJ2-5; weak D call: TRBD1 (6 bases). The sequence was obtained from a female donor with breast cancer. Some clones in this sample may be carry-over from other donors' samples. Sequencing was done on a sample of axillary lymph node tissue. Here the CDR3 reads CASSPTDRGGKTQYF. CDR3 bases: TGTGCCAGCTCCCCGACGGACAGAGGAGGAAAGACCCAGTACTTC.